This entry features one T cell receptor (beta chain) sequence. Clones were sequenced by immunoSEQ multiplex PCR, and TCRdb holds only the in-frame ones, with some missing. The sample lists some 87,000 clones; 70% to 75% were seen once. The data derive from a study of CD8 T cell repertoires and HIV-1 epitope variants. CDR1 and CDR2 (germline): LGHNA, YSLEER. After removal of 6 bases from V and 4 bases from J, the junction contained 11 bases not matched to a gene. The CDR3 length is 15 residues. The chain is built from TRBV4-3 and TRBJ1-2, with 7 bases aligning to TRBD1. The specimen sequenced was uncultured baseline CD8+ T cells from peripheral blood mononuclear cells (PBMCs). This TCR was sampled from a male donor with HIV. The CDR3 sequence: CASRGPSGQSYGYTF. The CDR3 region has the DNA TGCGCCAGCAGAGGCCCGTCGGGACAGTCCTATGGCTACACCTTC.